Below are 20 T cell receptor beta chains sequenced from a single sample in a study of blood T cell repertoires in COVID-19 (dated by TCRdb to 2020 to 2022). The library came from the immunoSEQ multiplex PCR assay. The table comes from immuneACCESS by way of TCRdb, which keeps in-frame sequences with V and J called. Part of the clones is missing from these tables; in studies checked, under half for an unresolved V gene and the rest for unknown reasons. Recorded for this sample are 270,000 or so clones; over 70% of them occurred a single time. Around 7.8% of the sample lies in the top ten. Input material: peripheral blood. The source is a human donor in a cohort sampled during active COVID-19.

This chain uses TRBV7-2 with TRBJ2-3; 8 nucleotides agree with TRBD1. The CDR3 sequence is 15 residues long. The junction had 10 bases not matched to a gene; V was cut back by 6 bases and J by 5 bases. Germline loops: CDR1 SGHTA, CDR2 FQGNSA. DNA of the CDR3: TGTGCCAGCAGTCCAAACCAGGGGGCGAGAGATACGCAGTATTTT. This codes for CASSPNQGARDTQYF.

This clone was seen only a few times. This rearrangement joins TRBV5-1 to TRBJ2-7, with D perhaps matching TRBD1 (5 bases). Per the germline V gene, CDR1 is SGHRS and CDR2 is YFSETQ. V lost 5 bases and J 1 base, leaving 13 bases between the germline ends. The CDR3 has 14 residues. CDR3 loop: CASRKETASYEQYF. CDR3 in DNA: TGCGCCAGCAGGAAAGAGACAGCTTCCTACGAGCAGTACTTC.

Written as DNA, the CDR3 is TGTGCCATTGCCCCTAGCGGAAGCACAGATACGCAGTATTTT. Translation: CAIAPSGSTDTQYF. The chain carries TRBV10-3 and TRBJ2-3; 7 bases are a match to TRBD2. The CDR3 runs to 14 residues. The germline gives CDR1 ENHRY, CDR2 SYGVKD. V dropped 9 bases and J dropped 0; count of bases not matched to a gene: 6.

This clone was counted a single time. V gene TRBV7-2 combines with J gene TRBJ2-2; D may be TRBD1 (6 bases). Trimming pared 5 bases from V and 6 bases from J, leaving 13 bases between. From germline, CDR1 is SGHTA and CDR2 FQGNSA. CDR3 length equals 14 residues. The CDR3 loop reads CASSPTRGPGELFF. The CDR3 coding sequence is TGTGCCAGCAGCCCCACCAGGGGACCCGGGGAGCTGTTTTTT. Drawing the rest from reference TRBV7-2 and TRBJ2-2, the complete variable domain is GAGVSQSPSNKVTEKGKDVELRCDPISGHTALYWYRQSLGQGLEFLIYFQGNSAPDKSGLPSDRFSAERTGGSVSTLTIQRTQQEDSAVYLCASSPTRGPGELFFGEGSRLTVL.

This chain links TRBV19 with TRBJ2-3; the match to TRBD2 covers 9 bases. Germline assignment: CDR1 LNHDA and CDR2 SQIVND (reference sequence). V dropped 8 bases and J dropped 5; count of bases not matched to a gene: 8. This CDR3 comprises 14 residues. CDR3 loop: CASFGGRAKDTQYF. CDR3 nucleotide sequence: TGTGCCAGTTTTGGCGGGAGGGCCAAAGATACGCAGTATTTT.

In its sample, this clone was seen once. The CDR3: CATSRELGAGGETQYF. In DNA, the CDR3 is TGTGCCACCAGCAGAGAACTGGGGGCGGGCGGGGAGACCCAGTACTTC. J is TRBJ2-5 and V is TRBV15, with TRBD1 as a possible D gene (6 bases). Trimming took 0 bases from V and 5 from J, leaving 16 bases between them. CDR1 and CDR2 from the germline V gene are LNHNV and YYDKDF (reference sequence). The CDR3 contains 16 residues.

The rearrangement joins TRBV28 to TRBJ1-1; 10 nucleotides agree with TRBD1. Germline values: CDR1 MDHEN, CDR2 SYDVKM. The trim removed 3 bases at V and 8 bases at J, leaving 6 bases unmatched. The CDR3 runs to 14 residues. CDR3 coding DNA: TGTGCCAGCAGTTTGAGGGGACAGGGGCGGGAAGCTTTCTTT. Its translation: CASSLRGQGREAFF.

The rearrangement uses TRBV7-2 and TRBJ2-7; TRBD1 is a possible D gene (6 bases). This CDR3 has 14 amino acids. CDR1 and CDR2 (germline): SGHTA, FQGNSA. Trimming shortened V by 5 bases and J by 1 base, and 12 bases separated the two germline ends. The CDR3 region has the DNA TGTGCCAGCAGCCACAGACAGGCTTCCTACGAGCAGTACTTC. Protein product: CASSHRQASYEQYF. The variable domain in full, completed from reference TRBV7-2 and TRBJ2-7, reads GAGVSQSPSNKVTEKGKDVELRCDPISGHTALYWYRQSLGQGLEFLIYFQGNSAPDKSGLPSDRFSAERTGGSVSTLTIQRTQQEDSAVYLCASSHRQASYEQYFGPGTRLTVT.

This chain links TRBV5-1 with TRBJ1-1, with a weak D call TRBD1 (6 bases). The germline CDR1 and CDR2 sequences are SGHRS and YFSETQ. V was cut by 4 bases and J by 2 bases, with 18 bases left in between. The CDR3 runs 16 residues. The CDR3 coding sequence is TGCGCCAGCAGCCCGATACTTGGGACACCTAACACTGAAGCTTTCTTT. This encodes CASSPILGTPNTEAFF.

This chain links TRBV28 with TRBJ1-2, with 10 bases aligning to TRBD1. V was clipped by 5 bases and J by 6 bases; unmatched bases: 9. CDR3 length: 15 residues. Germline V gene sequence: CDR1 MDHEN, CDR2 SYDVKM. CDR3 amino acids: CASSPGDRGWNGYTF. DNA for the CDR3: TGTGCCAGCAGTCCGGGGGACAGGGGTTGGAATGGCTACACCTTC.

The chain links TRBV6-5 to TRBJ1-5, with TRBD1 matching over 10 bases. The CDR3 consists of 15 residues. The V and J ends lost 7 bases and 10 bases, in that order; junction bases with no gene match: 13. Germline V CDR1 and CDR2: MNHEY, SVGAGI. CDR3 loop: CASIDRDRGIRPQHF. The CDR3 region has the DNA TGTGCCAGCATAGACCGGGACAGGGGAATTCGACCCCAGCATTTT.

The gene calls are TRBV5-1 and TRBJ2-3; the match to TRBD2 covers 12 bases. This CDR3 is 16 amino acids long. Germline values: CDR1 SGHRS, CDR2 YFSETQ. The J segment lost 4 bases and the V segment lost 7 bases, leaving 10 bases of the junction unmatched. Here the CDR3 reads CASRRPLAGGPDTQYF. The CDR3 nucleotides read TGCGCCAGCCGTCGGCCCCTAGCGGGGGGGCCAGATACGCAGTATTTT.

This chain uses TRBV10-3 with TRBJ1-2; D ambiguous. Germline CDR1 is ENHRY and CDR2 is SYGVKD. V lost 6 bases and J lost 6, with 20 bases in between. There are 15 residues in the CDR3. CDR3 loop: CAISDLRTHQDGYTF. The CDR3 DNA follows: TGTGCCATCAGCGACCTTCGGACTCATCAGGATGGCTACACCTTC.

The gene calls are TRBV19 and TRBJ2-7, with unresolved D. Germline CDR1 and CDR2: LNHDA and SQIVND (reference sequence). The CDR3 totals 14 residues. The V gene lost 5 bases and the J gene lost 0 bases, with 11 bases spanning the gap. This chain's CDR3 is CASSGTAYSYEQYF. CDR3 in DNA: TGTGCCAGTAGTGGAACAGCATACTCCTACGAGCAGTACTTC.

This clone was recorded once. The CDR3 protein is CASSKTGTGVSYEQYF. CDR3 nucleotides: TGTGCCAGTAGTAAGACCGGGACAGGGGTTTCCTACGAGCAGTACTTC. The chain recombines TRBV19 with TRBJ2-7, with 10 bases matching TRBD1. The V gene's germline CDR1 is LNHDA and CDR2 SQIVND (reference sequence). The CDR3 runs to 16 residues. V trimming: 4 bases; J trimming: 1 base; junction bases outside the gene matches: 7.

The chain employs TRBV28 and TRBJ1-5, with D possibly TRBD1 on 5 matching bases. Deletions cut 5 bases from V and 8 bases from J, with 22 bases between. Germline V CDR1 and CDR2: MDHEN, SYDVKM. The CDR3 is made up of 16 amino acids. This CDR3 is CASSPAGVGRGKPQHF. In nucleotides, the CDR3 is TGTGCCAGCAGTCCCGCCGGGGTGGGGAGGGGCAAGCCCCAGCATTTT.

DNA for the CDR3: TGCGCCAGCAGCCAGAGGGACAGGTCCTTGAGCGGGGAGCTGTTTTTT. It is translated as CASSQRDRSLSGELFF. The chain links TRBV4-3 to TRBJ2-2; 8 bases are shared with TRBD1. Trimming removed 3 bases from V and 7 bases from J; junction bases left unmatched: 10. Per germline, CDR1 LGHNA and CDR2 YSLEER. CDR3 length: 16 residues.

J is TRBJ2-5 and V is TRBV3-1 (or the pseudogene TRBV3-2); D possibly corresponds to TRBD2 (6 bases). Trimming cost V 3 bases and J 2 bases, with 13 bases left between them. There are 15 residues in the CDR3. The germline CDR1 and CDR2 sequences are LGHDT and YNNKEL (reference sequence). The CDR3: CASSQTRVTQETQYF. For the CDR3, the DNA is TGTGCCAGCAGCCAGACTAGGGTGACACAAGAGACCCAGTACTTC.

The chain recombines TRBV6-2 or TRBV6-3 with TRBJ1-2, with 7 bases fitting TRBD1. Germline V gives CDR1 MNHEY, CDR2 SVGEGT. J was trimmed by 3 bases and V by 5 bases; bases with no gene match: 12. This CDR3 is 16 amino acids long. The CDR3: CASSRSSDRRYYGYTF. The CDR3 coding sequence is TGTGCCAGCAGTCGCTCCTCGGACAGGAGGTACTATGGCTACACCTTC.

This clone showed up just a few times. This chain connects TRBV19 to TRBJ1-5, with 7 bases that match TRBD1. Germline V gene lookup returns CDR1 LNHDA and CDR2 SQIVND (reference sequence). The J segment lost 0 bases and the V segment lost 6 bases, leaving 14 bases of the junction unmatched. The CDR3 covers 18 residues. Written as DNA, the CDR3 is TGTGCCAGTAGACCCTACCGGGACAGCCTTTATAGCAATCAGCCCCAGCATTTT. Protein: CASRPYRDSLYSNQPQHF.